Sequencing of this TCR beta chain was carried out in a study of blood T cell repertoires in COVID-19. Study in general: Donors in the United States, Italy and Spain gave samples during acute or convalescent COVID-19.

In the study's own analysis: How many nucleated cells were present was estimated from reference gene primer amplification. Some clones are missing from TCRdb's copy, which holds only in-frame ones; the method was immunoSEQ multiplex PCR. V, J and clone size derive from that table, while D and trimming were established from the DNA sequence. Of 110,000 to 150,000 clones detected, around nine tenths appear once; the ten largest clones hold 8% to 11%. The germline V gene has CDR1 SEHNR and CDR2 FQNEAQ (reference sequence). With 3 bases removed from V and 4 bases from J, the gap between germline ends came to 9 bases. The CDR3 has 13 amino acids.

The origin of this receptor is a man aged 50 to 59 with active or convalescent COVID-19. The specimen was peripheral blood. The J gene is TRBJ1-1, the V gene TRBV7-9; D ambiguous. CDR3 region: CASSLGGVTEAFF. DNA for the CDR3: TGTGCCAGCAGCTTGGGCGGGGTCACTGAAGCTTTCTTT.